This T cell receptor (beta chain) was sequenced in a study of cytomegalovirus exposure and HLA in healthy donors. For this clone: What it binds is not known.

Primers for the PCR totalled 60 Vbeta and 13 Jbeta. Profiled with immunoSEQ multiplex PCR; TCRdb holds only in-frame clones, not every one. Seen here are approximately 190,000 clones, over 75% observed once, and the top ten hold more than 6%. The study, taken as a whole, reports: One cluster of highly shared sequence variants probably arose as a sequencing artifact. Generally TCR sequences proved uncommon, though certain public TCRs appeared in numerous donors.

Between the trimmed V and J ends, which lost 2 bases and 6 bases, there was a span of 13 bases. Germline CDR1 GTSNPN, CDR2 SVGIG (reference sequence). The CDR3 spans 13 residues. The source material was PBMCs. The TCR was taken from a man between 35 and 55 years old in good health and CMV-seropositive. The rearrangement links TRBV30 to TRBJ1-2, with TRBD1 as a possible D gene (5 bases). The CDR3 sequence: CAWSSLQGHGYTF. The DNA for the CDR3 is TGTGCCTGGAGTTCCCTGCAGGGTCATGGCTACACCTTC.